This T cell receptor (beta chain) was identified in a study of T cells in women clearing cervical HPV infection. Whole-study context: Controls were women whose single incident HPV16 infection cleared within 12 months without precancer or cancer.

Findings and limits, study-wide: T-cell numbers per sample were unknown and may explain richness differences. TRBV6-7 abundance was lower in cases than controls (around 0.1% versus 0.15%).

Clones were read by immunoSEQ multiplex PCR, and TCRdb kept only the in-frame ones, dropping some. The sample yields roughly 29,000 clones, of which the top ten take up approximately 3%. For this clone: Its antigen is still unknown. The sequence runs out 3 residues before the end of the CDR3; the remainder is reconstructed from the germline J gene.

V trimming: 3 bases; J trimming: 2 bases; junction bases outside the gene matches: 5. The CDR3 covers 15 residues. CDR1 and CDR2 (germline): WNHNN, SYGVQD (reference sequence). The sequencing sample was made of blood buffy coat. The receptor was isolated from a woman between 18 and 70 years old with a cervical HPV16 infection that either progressed to CIN3+ or cleared (not recorded which). The rearrangement joins TRBV10-1 to TRBJ2-5; 8 nucleotides line up with TRBD2. CDR3 in amino acids: CASSDERGPQETQYF. Partial CDR3 DNA: TGCGCCAGCAGTGACGAGCGGGGGCCTCAAGAGACC.